This TCR beta chain derives from a study of T cell therapy after organ transplantation. General observations from the study: Post-therapy CD8 clonality change correlated inversely with pretherapy clonality. Low CD8+ T cell yield possibly reduced coverage, hiding nonresponder expansions.

A note on this clone: The antigen remains unidentified.

Stated time point: 4-8 weeks after completion of therapy. Using immunoSEQ multiplex PCR, the repertoire was profiled, and TCRdb retains in-frame clones only, with some absent. In the table there are nearly 20,000 clones, about four fifths of which are singletons. The CDR3 has 12 amino acids. V lost 5 bases and J 9 bases, leaving 11 bases between the germline ends. From germline, CDR1 is LNHDA and CDR2 SQIVND (reference sequence). The receptor was isolated from a human patient who had received a solid organ transplant and had CMV disease. Some T cells may be graft donor cells. The V gene is TRBV19, the J gene TRBJ2-1; D is tentatively TRBD1 or TRBD2 (6 bases each). Sample: CD8+ T cells from blood, taken after autologous CMV-specific T cell therapy. The chain's CDR3 is CASSWGAGEQFF. CDR3 nucleotides: TGTGCCAGTAGTTGGGGGGCGGGTGAGCAGTTCTTC.